The sequence of this T cell receptor (beta chain) was determined in a study of molecular identifiers for immune sequencing clone quantification. This CDR3 has 13 amino acids. Germline loops: CDR1 SEHNR, CDR2 FQNEAQ (reference sequence). V was trimmed by 5 bases and J by 1 base, leaving 7 bases between them. In its sample, this clonotype was seen many times. The antigen remains unidentified. Construction of naive CD8 libraries employed about 19,000 to 1,000,000 sorted cells together with 10%, 30% or 50% RNA. The sorting of naive CD8 T cells used the CD8+CD4-CCR7+CD45RA+ phenotype. Findings of the study overall: Clones above 20 RNA copies contained over 99% of effector molecules and under 1% of naive molecules. Detecting spiked Jurkat TCR RNA from one cell among around 930,000 naive cells was reportedly possible.

TCRdb reprocessed the PCR reads via MiXCR and lists one record per CDR3 protein. Counted here are about 510,000 distinct CDR3 sequences, about 25% occurring once; the ten biggest clones make up just over 0.75%. This TCR came from a human donor in good health. Some libraries in this study had Jurkat cell RNA spiked in. Sequencing was done on a sample of naive CD8+ T cells from blood, with Jurkat cell RNA spiked in. The subset denotes: FACS-sorted CD8+CD4-CCR7+CD45RA+ naive T cells. The chain recombines TRBV7-9 with TRBJ2-3; unclear D gene. The CDR3: CASSPRRTDTQYF. The CDR3 nucleotides are TGTGCCAGCAGCCCGCGACGCACAGATACGCAGTATTTT.